Each of the 8 T cell receptor beta chains below was sequenced from the same sample in a study of blood T cell repertoires in COVID-19. The repertoire was sequenced with immunoSEQ multiplex PCR; TCRdb's copy has only in-frame clones and lacks some. In the table there are fewer than 300,000 clones, about 88% of which are singletons. Sequencing input: peripheral blood. Source of these receptors: a man in his sixties who had recovered from COVID-19.

This sequence joins TRBV4-2 and TRBJ1-1, with D hard to call. CDR3 length: 13 residues. The V end lost 0 bases, the J end lost 3 bases, and 5 bases lay between the germline ends. The germline V gene has CDR1 LGHNA and CDR2 YNFKEQ. In DNA, the CDR3 is TGTGCCAGCAGCCAAGATTTAGACACTGAAGCTTTCTTT. This codes for CASSQDLDTEAFF.

The CDR3 sequence: CASSTAGVGGQETQYF. Here the CDR3 DNA reads TGTGCCAGTAGTACCGCAGGGGTAGGGGGTCAAGAGACCCAGTACTTC. V usage is TRBV19 and J usage is TRBJ2-5, with D possibly being TRBD1 (6 bases). V was cut by 4 bases and J by 2 bases, with 17 bases left in between. The germline V gene encodes CDR1 LNHDA and CDR2 SQIVND (reference sequence). This CDR3 has 16 residues.

This CDR3 reads CASSYSGQGSYEQYF. The CDR3 coding sequence is TGTGCCAGCAGTTACTCGGGACAGGGCTCCTACGAGCAGTACTTC. The chain joins TRBV6-5 to TRBJ2-7; 9 bases agree with TRBD1. Germline CDR1 is MNHEY and CDR2 is SVGAGI. The V gene end was trimmed by 0 bases and the J gene end by 0 bases; junction bases not matched to a gene: 0. CDR3 length: 15 residues.

This chain uses TRBV5-1 with TRBJ2-3; the match to TRBD2 covers 13 bases. The ends lost 1 base at V and 6 bases at J; junction bases unmatched: 8. Germline CDR1 is SGHRS and CDR2 is YFSETQ. The CDR3 sequence is 17 residues long. CDR3 coding DNA: TGCGCCAGCAGCTTGTCCGGGACTAGCGGGGAAATCGATACGCAGTATTTT. Translating it yields CASSLSGTSGEIDTQYF.

V is TRBV14 and J is TRBJ2-7; D might be TRBD1 (5 bases). Germline CDR1 SGHDN, CDR2 FVKESK. The V end was cut by 1 base, the J end by 2 bases, with 12 bases between. CDR3 length: 15 residues. The CDR3: CASSQVSGSPYEQYF. CDR3 DNA sequence: TGTGCCAGCAGCCAAGTATCAGGGTCCCCCTACGAGCAGTACTTC.

The rearrangement uses TRBV5-1 and TRBJ2-5; unclear D gene. Germline CDR1 SGHRS, CDR2 YFSETQ. Between the trimmed V and J ends, which lost 2 bases and 1 base, there was a span of 6 bases. CDR3 length: 13 amino acids. The CDR3 DNA sequence: TGCGCCAGCAGCTTAGTCAGCCAAGAGACCCAGTACTTC. This sequence encodes CASSLVSQETQYF. Combining the CDR3 with reference TRBV5-1 and TRBJ2-5 gives the whole variable domain KAGVTQTPRYLIKTRGQQVTLSCSPISGHRSVSWYQQTPGQGLQFLFEYFSETQRNKGNFPGRFSGRQFSNSRSEMNVSTLELGDSALYLCASSLVSQETQYFGPGTRLLVL.

V and J are TRBV7-9 and TRBJ1-6; maybe TRBD1 (5 bases). Between the trimmed V and J ends, which lost 5 bases and 9 bases, there was a span of 20 bases. The V gene's germline CDR1 is SEHNR and CDR2 FQNEAQ (reference sequence). CDR3 length: 16 residues. The CDR3 sequence: CASSLGTGGGRSPLHF. The CDR3 DNA follows: TGTGCCAGCAGCCTAGGGACGGGTGGAGGGCGTTCACCCCTCCACTTT.

This clone was seen a few times. The chain has TRBV3-1 (or the pseudogene TRBV3-2) and TRBJ1-1; TRBD1 matches 8 bases. CDR3 length equals 16 residues. Germline V gives CDR1 LGHDT, CDR2 YNNKEL (reference sequence). The junction had 7 bases not matched to a gene; V was cut back by 4 bases and J by 0 bases. The CDR3 is CASSRRQGKMNTEAFF. CDR3 DNA sequence: TGTGCCAGCAGCCGAAGACAGGGGAAAATGAACACTGAAGCTTTCTTT.